Shown below are 21 T cell receptor beta chains from a single sample sequenced in a study of blood T cell repertoires in COVID-19. Here immunoSEQ multiplex PCR was the method, and the copy in TCRdb shows in-frame clones only, minus some. The data hold about 150,000 clones, with 80% to 90% observed a single time. The sequenced sample consisted of peripheral blood. Receptors were obtained from a woman aged 55-70 years with COVID-19, enrolled during active disease.

This chain uses TRBV19 with TRBJ2-3; TRBD2 matches 12 bases. The V gene end was trimmed by 6 bases and the J gene end by 6 bases; junction bases not matched to a gene: 7. The CDR3 has 15 residues. The germline gives CDR1 LNHDA, CDR2 SQIVND (reference sequence). This CDR3 is CASRSTSGRPDTQYF. In DNA form, the CDR3 reads TGTGCCAGTAGGAGTACTAGCGGGAGGCCCGATACGCAGTATTTT.

This chain links TRBV5-4 with TRBJ2-3; 7 nucleotides match TRBD2. The germline gives CDR1 SGHNT, CDR2 YYREEE (reference sequence). The CDR3 loop spans 15 amino acids. The ends lost 4 bases at V and 1 base at J; junction bases unmatched: 6. CDR3: CASSPTSVRTDTQYF. The CDR3 nucleotides are TGTGCCAGCAGCCCTACTAGCGTGCGCACAGATACGCAGTATTTT.

The chain links TRBV6-1 to TRBJ1-2; perhaps TRBD1 as D (5 bases). Germline V gives CDR1 MNHNS, CDR2 SASEGT. The CDR3 runs to 15 residues. Trimming pared 3 bases from V and 2 bases from J, leaving 13 bases between. The CDR3 is CASSDPPRGNYGYTF. The DNA of the CDR3 is TGTGCCAGCAGTGATCCGCCACGGGGGAACTATGGCTACACCTTC.

This rearrangement joins TRBV9 to TRBJ1-1; 7 nucleotides agree with TRBD1. The germline CDR1 and CDR2 sequences are SGDLS and YYNGEE. V trimming: 0 bases; J trimming: 1 base; junction bases outside the gene matches: 3. CDR3 length equals 15 residues. CDR3 in amino acids: CASSVEWTGNTEAFF. CDR3 coding DNA: TGTGCCAGCAGCGTAGAATGGACAGGGAACACTGAAGCTTTCTTT.

This chain joins TRBV25-1 and TRBJ2-2; a weak D match, TRBD1 (6 bases). The CDR3 runs to 14 residues. V was clipped by 7 bases and J by 1 base, with 10 bases between them. CDR1 and CDR2 from the germline V gene are MGHDK and SYGVNS. The CDR3 DNA reads TGTGCCAGCATAGGACAGAAGAACACCGGGGAGCTGTTTTTT. Translation: CASIGQKNTGELFF.

The chain joins TRBV7-9 to TRBJ1-1; no definite D call. This CDR3 comprises 12 residues. Trimming shortened V by 7 bases and J by 1 base, and 7 bases separated the two germline ends. In germline, CDR1 is SEHNR, CDR2 FQNEAQ (reference sequence). As DNA, the CDR3 is TGTGCCAGCACCGTACAGAACACTGAAGCTTTCTTT. Encoded protein: CASTVQNTEAFF.

The V gene is TRBV7-9, the J gene TRBJ2-1, with TRBD2 matching over 13 bases. Germline V gene lookup returns CDR1 SEHNR and CDR2 FQNEAQ (reference sequence). The length of the CDR3 is 15 residues. Trimming took 8 bases from V and 7 from J; bases not matched to a gene: 8. The CDR3 bases are TGTGCCAGCGACACGACTAGCGGGAGGAGAAATGAGCAGTTCTTC. Translating it yields CASDTTSGRRNEQFF.

The V and J genes are TRBV6-5 and TRBJ1-5; D is possibly TRBD1 (6 bases). The germline V and J ends were trimmed by 3 bases and 7 bases, with 19 bases remaining between them. The germline gives CDR1 MNHEY, CDR2 SVGAGI. The CDR3 covers 16 residues. The CDR3 here is CASSYGAGGQGQPQHF. In DNA form, the CDR3 reads TGTGCCAGCAGTTATGGGGCCGGGGGGCAAGGGCAGCCCCAGCATTTT.

V is TRBV7-8 and J is TRBJ1-2; the match to TRBD1 covers 7 bases. The CDR3 covers 15 residues. Germline assignment: CDR1 SGHVS and CDR2 FQNEAQ. After removal of 5 bases from V and 3 bases from J, the junction contained 9 bases not matched to a gene. CDR3 loop: CASSPSRTGDYGYTF. The DNA of the CDR3 is TGTGCCAGCAGCCCCTCTCGGACAGGTGACTATGGCTACACCTTC.

Concerning this clone itself: At the DNA level, this CDR3 is encoded by other sequences in the same sample as well. This chain joins TRBV7-9 and TRBJ1-6; D remains unclear. This CDR3 contains 14 residues. CDR1 and CDR2 from the germline V gene are SEHNR and FQNEAQ (reference sequence). Trimming removed 2 bases from V and 9 bases from J, with 11 bases in between. This CDR3 reads CASSLSREGSPLHF. CDR3 bases: TGTGCCAGCAGCTTATCCCGGGAAGGTTCACCCCTCCACTTT.

The gene calls are TRBV25-1 and TRBJ2-2; TRBD2 matches 9 bases. The CDR3 runs to 15 residues. Germline V gene data show CDR1 as MGHDK and CDR2 as SYGVNS. V lost 1 base and J lost 7; bases outside the gene matches: 4. For the CDR3, the DNA is TGTGCCAGCAGTGAATTAGCGGGAGTGAACGGGGAGCTGTTTTTT. The encoded protein is CASSELAGVNGELFF. Based on the CDR3 plus reference TRBV25-1 and TRBJ2-2, the full variable domain is EADIYQTPRYLVIGTGKKITLECSQTMGHDKMYWYQQDPGMELHLIHYSYGVNSTEKGDLSSESTVSRIRTEHFPLTLESARPSHTSQYLCASSELAGVNGELFFGEGSRLTVL.

The chain links TRBV3-1 (or the pseudogene TRBV3-2) to TRBJ1-1; D is unclear. The CDR3 is 15 amino acids. Germline V CDR1 and CDR2: LGHDT, YNNKEL (reference sequence). The V and J ends lost 4 bases and 4 bases respectively, with 16 bases between them. The CDR3 protein is CASSRMSGGVTEAFF. The CDR3 coding sequence is TGTGCCAGCAGCCGGATGTCGGGAGGCGTCACTGAAGCTTTCTTT.

J is TRBJ2-7 and V is TRBV2, with D unresolved. The ends were cut back, 6 bases at V and 1 base at J, with 16 bases in the middle. Germline V gives CDR1 SNHLY, CDR2 FYNNEI. The length of the CDR3 is 15 residues. The CDR3 DNA is TGTGCCAGCAGAGGAAGGAGAGTGCATTCCTACGAGCAGTACGTC. It is translated as CASRGRRVHSYEQYV.

The chain uses TRBV18 and TRBJ2-1; TRBD1 matches at 8 bases. Germline CDR1 is KGHSH and CDR2 is LQKENI. The junction had 4 bases not matched to a gene; V was cut back by 0 bases and J by 3 bases. CDR3 length: 16 residues. CDR3 nucleotide sequence: TGTGCCAGCTCACCACCGAAGGGACAGGTCTACAATGAGCAGTTCTTC. Protein: CASSPPKGQVYNEQFF.

The V and J genes are TRBV5-5 and TRBJ2-1; weak D call: TRBD2 (5 bases). Trimming left V 2 bases short and J 12 bases short, with 12 bases between. The CDR3 has 12 residues. Germline CDR1 SGHKS, CDR2 YYEKEE (reference sequence). The CDR3 sequence: CASSFNRAGQFF. The CDR3 DNA sequence: TGTGCCAGCAGCTTCAACCGGGCGGGGCAGTTCTTC.

V is TRBV6-4 and J is TRBJ1-1, with 9 bases aligning to TRBD1. J lost 4 bases, V lost 6 bases, and 3 bases had no gene match. CDR3 size: 13 residues. The V gene's germline CDR1 is MRHNA and CDR2 SNTAGT. DNA of the CDR3: TGTGCCAGCAGCCAGACAGGGGGCACTGAAGCTTTCTTT. Translated: CASSQTGGTEAFF.

The J gene is TRBJ1-4, the V gene TRBV24-1; D is uncertain. The CDR3 consists of 11 residues. V was shortened by 3 bases and J by 10 bases, with 5 bases between the two germline ends. Germline V gene sequence: CDR1 KGHDR, CDR2 SFDVKD. Here the CDR3 DNA reads TGTGCCACCAGTGATGCGGGAAAACTGTTTTTT. Its protein is CATSDAGKLFF.

J is TRBJ1-6 and V is TRBV6-5; D gene ambiguous. The CDR3 runs to 15 residues. The germline V gene encodes CDR1 MNHEY and CDR2 SVGAGI. V was pared by 0 bases and J by 7 bases, with 10 bases between. CDR3 amino acids: CASSYSGRFNSPLHF. In nucleotides, the CDR3 is TGTGCCAGCAGTTACTCCGGGAGGTTCAATTCACCCCTCCACTTT.

The V call is TRBV11-2, the J call TRBJ1-2; 8 bases are shared with TRBD1. V shed 1 base and J 5 bases; nucleotides not matched to a gene: 3. CDR1 SGHAT and CDR2 FQNNGV come from the germline V gene. There are 14 residues in the CDR3. CDR3 sequence: CASSLVDRGYGYTF. DNA of the CDR3: TGTGCCAGCAGCTTAGTAGACAGGGGTTATGGCTACACCTTC.

CDR3 protein: CASSSNVGRINTGELFF. The CDR3 DNA sequence: TGTGCCAGCAGTTCCAACGTGGGGCGGATTAACACCGGGGAGCTGTTTTTT. The V and J genes are TRBV7-8 and TRBJ2-2; D may be TRBD1 (5 bases). Per the germline V gene, CDR1 is SGHVS and CDR2 is FQNEAQ. The ends were cut back, 6 bases at V and 2 bases at J, with 19 bases in the middle. The CDR3 contains 17 residues.

The chain combines TRBV19 with TRBJ2-1, with 14 bases fitting TRBD2. The CDR3 has 18 amino acids. Germline CDR1 and CDR2: LNHDA and SQIVND (reference sequence). The V segment lost 4 bases and the J segment 6 bases; nucleotides outside the gene matches: 11. The chain's CDR3 is CASSSWGTSGRKGNEQFF. The CDR3 nucleotides read TGTGCCAGTAGTAGCTGGGGGACTAGCGGGAGAAAGGGCAATGAGCAGTTCTTC.